This TCR beta chain comes out of a study of blood T cell repertoires in COVID-19. Overall study: The analysed material was cDNA or gDNA that came from T cells, B-cell-depleted T cells, or PBMCs.

With 4 bases clipped from V and 7 bases from J, the junction kept 9 bases outside the gene matches. Germline lookup yields CDR1 SGHTA and CDR2 FQGNSA. CDR3 length: 16 amino acids. Per the authors' pipeline: Reference gene primers were amplified, and this amplification served to estimate nucleated cell counts. Generated by immunoSEQ multiplex PCR, the TCRdb table keeps only in-frame clones and is missing some. V, J and clone size are those of that table, while D and trimming were read from the DNA. Of roughly 40,000 clones in the sample, about 91% were seen once. The TCR comes from a human donor in a cohort sampled during active COVID-19. Sequencing input: peripheral blood. J is TRBJ2-3 and V is TRBV7-2; the match to TRBD2 covers 12 bases. CDR3 in amino acids: CASSSLAGGGWNTQYF. Written as DNA, the CDR3 is TGTGCCAGCAGCTCGCTAGCGGGGGGGGGCTGGAATACGCAGTATTTT.